This T cell receptor (beta chain) was sequenced during a study of CD8 T cells in ankylosing spondylitis. The study, taken as a whole, reports: Matched ankylosing spondylitis synovial fluid reportedly contained a significantly enriched population of disease-linked clones. Existing reports had already noted some motif variants in reactive arthritis synovial fluid and blood. As for the disease-linked clones, they showed a CD8+ phenotype and occurred at relatively low frequencies in peripheral blood.

A remark on this clonotype: Antigen: not known.

Germline CDR1 reads SGDLS; CDR2 reads YYNGEE. V lost 0 bases to trimming and J lost 0 bases; unmatched junction nucleotides: 1. The CDR3 totals 17 residues. 5'-RACE, quantitative and with molecular barcodes, yielded the TCR beta libraries. TCRdb recomputed calls from the 5' RACE reads with MiXCR, one row per CDR3 protein. The profile covers some 17,000 distinct CDR3 sequences, with 8% to 9% appearing a single time and about a third taken by the ten largest. This receptor was identified in a male donor with ankylosing spondylitis or in good health (not recorded which). Sequences were obtained from blood. The chain uses TRBV9 and TRBJ2-3; 13 nucleotides match TRBD2. CDR3 bases: TGTGCCAGCAGCGTAGGACTAGCGGGAGGTAGCACAGATACGCAGTATTTT. Translated, it gives CASSVGLAGGSTDTQYF.